This is a list of T cell receptor beta chains from one sample in a study of blood T cell repertoires in COVID-19. Produced via immunoSEQ multiplex PCR; TCRdb's table is partial and in-frame only. The repertoire includes approximately 300,000 clones, around 90% of them detected once, and approximately 4% sits in the top ten. The specimen was peripheral blood. The source is a woman in her thirties or forties with acute or convalescent COVID-19. The CDR3 runs from the conserved cysteine through the conserved F or W. The D gene is left open where the match is weak. Not all rows give a size; the values are once, few, many and, for expanded clones, a class.

>-|TRBJ1-5|TRBV19|-
CASTLGLGQPQHF
TGTGCCAGTACCCTGGGGCTGGGGCAGCCCCAGCATTTT
>-|TRBJ2-5|TRBV6-5|-
CARDTQRAQETQYF
TGTGCCAGGGACACACAACGCGCACAAGAGACCCAGTACTTC
>-|TRBJ1-1|TRBV9|-
CASSLTSVATEAFF
TGTGCCAGCAGCTTGACATCTGTGGCCACTGAAGCTTTCTTT
>-|TRBJ2-1|TRBV3-1/TRBV3-2|-
CASSQGGSRPFF
TGTGCCAGCAGCCAGGGTGGGTCTAGACCGTTCTTC
>TRBD1|TRBJ1-3|TRBV30|-
CASGQDNSGNTIYF
TGTGCCTCTGGACAGGACAACTCTGGAAACACCATATATTTT
>-|TRBJ2-3|TRBV3-1/TRBV3-2|-
CASSQEARADTQYF
TGTGCCAGCAGCCAAGAGGCTCGGGCAGATACGCAGTATTTT
>-|TRBJ2-3|TRBV24-1|-
CATSDPPLTDTQYF
TGTGCCACCAGTGACCCCCCCCTCACAGATACGCAGTATTTT
>TRBD2|TRBJ2-2|TRBV4-2|-
CASSQNGGGAYTGELFF
TGTGCCAGCAGCCAAAATGGCGGGGGGGCCTACACCGGGGAGCTGTTTTTT
>-|TRBJ1-3|TRBV18|once
CASSPGTTAGNTIYF
TGTGCCAGCTCACCCGGGACAACGGCAGGAAACACCATATATTTT
>TRBD1|TRBJ1-2|TRBV12-5|-
CASGLAGQSDYTF
TGTGCTAGTGGTTTGGCGGGACAGTCCGACTACACCTTC
>-|TRBJ2-3|TRBV11-2|-
CASSLITGRTDTQYF
TGTGCCAGCAGCTTAATCACAGGACGCACAGATACGCAGTATTTT
>-|TRBJ2-2|TRBV10-3|-
CAISPLRGNTGELFF
TGTGCCATCAGCCCCCTCCGGGGAAACACCGGGGAGCTGTTTTTT